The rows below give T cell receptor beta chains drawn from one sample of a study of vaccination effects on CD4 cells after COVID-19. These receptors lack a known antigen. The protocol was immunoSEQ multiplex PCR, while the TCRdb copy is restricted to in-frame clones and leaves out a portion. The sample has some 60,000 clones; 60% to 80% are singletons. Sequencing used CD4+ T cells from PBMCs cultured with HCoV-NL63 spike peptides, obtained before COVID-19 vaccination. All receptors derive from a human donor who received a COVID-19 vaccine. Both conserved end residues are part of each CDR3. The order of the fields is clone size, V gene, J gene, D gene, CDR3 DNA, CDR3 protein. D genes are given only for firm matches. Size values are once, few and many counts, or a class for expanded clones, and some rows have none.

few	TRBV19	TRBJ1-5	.	TGTGCCAGCGCCGACAGGCCTCATCAGCCCCAGCATTTT	CASADRPHQPQHF
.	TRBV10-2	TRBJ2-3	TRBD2	TGCGCCAGCAAACTGCCCGGAAGCGGGGGGCCCACAGATACGCAGTATTTT	CASKLPGSGGPTDTQYF
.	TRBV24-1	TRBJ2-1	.	TGTGCCGGTCGTCCGGTAGGGGCGGACTCCTACAATGAGCAGTTCTTC	CAGRPVGADSYNEQFF
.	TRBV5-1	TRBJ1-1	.	TGCGCCAGCAGCTCTGTTGGGTTCCCTGAAGCTTTCTTT	CASSSVGFPEAFF
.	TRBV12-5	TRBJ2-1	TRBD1	TGTGCTAGTGGTCGTCCCGGGACAGGGTACAATGAGCAGTTCTTC	CASGRPGTGYNEQFF
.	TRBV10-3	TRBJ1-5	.	TGTGCCACGCAGGGAAGCAATCAGCCCCAGCATTTT	CATQGSNQPQHF
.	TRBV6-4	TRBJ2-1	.	TGTGCCAGCAGTGAGACAACTTACAATGAGCAGTTCTTC	CASSETTYNEQFF
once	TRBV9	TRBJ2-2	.	TGTGCCAGCAGCGTCGCTAGCACCGGGGAGCTGTTTTTT	CASSVASTGELFF
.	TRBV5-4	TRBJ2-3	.	TGTGCCAGCAGTCTCACAGGGAAAGGAACAGATACGCAGTATTTT	CASSLTGKGTDTQYF
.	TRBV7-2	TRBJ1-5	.	TGTGCCAGCAGCTTAGGGGGGGGTAGCAATCAGCCCCAGCATTTT	CASSLGGGSNQPQHF
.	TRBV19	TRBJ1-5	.	TGTGCCAGTAGTATACCCATAAGGGGCAATCAGCCCCAGCATTTT	CASSIPIRGNQPQHF
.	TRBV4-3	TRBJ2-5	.	TGCGCCAGCAGCCAAGTTGCGTGGGGCCAAGAGACCCAGTACTTC	CASSQVAWGQETQYF
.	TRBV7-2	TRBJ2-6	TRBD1	TGTGCCAGCAGCTTAGCCCAACTGGACAGGAGGAGTATCTCTGGGGCCAACGTCCTGACTTTC	CASSLAQLDRRSISGANVLTF
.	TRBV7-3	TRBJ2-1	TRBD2	TGTGCCAGCAGCTTAGCGGGGGGGCAGGACAATGAGCAGTTCTTC	CASSLAGGQDNEQFF
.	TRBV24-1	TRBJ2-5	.	TGTGCCACCAGTGAAGCGGACTTTAGAGTGGCCCAGTACTTC	CATSEADFRVAQYF
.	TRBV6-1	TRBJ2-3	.	TGTGCCAGCAGTGAAAGGAGAGCGGTTTCTAGCACAGATACGCAGTATTTT	CASSERRAVSSTDTQYF
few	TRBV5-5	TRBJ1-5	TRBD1	TGTGCCAGCAGCTTGAGTTGGACAGGGTTTTTCGCCCAGCATTTT	CASSLSWTGFFAQHF
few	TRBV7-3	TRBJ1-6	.	TGTGCCAGCAGCTTAACGGGGCAGGGAGGATCACCCCTCCACTTT	CASSLTGQGGSPLHF
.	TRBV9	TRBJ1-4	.	TGTGCCAGCAGCGGGGAGGGGGAAATGGGGGAAAAACTGTTTTTT	CASSGEGEMGEKLFF
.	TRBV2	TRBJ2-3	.	TGTGCCAGCACGATGTGGGGGCTCACAGATACGCAGTATTTT	CASTMWGLTDTQYF
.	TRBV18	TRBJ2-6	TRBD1	TGTGCCAGCTCACTATACTCGACAGGGTCTGGGGCCAACGTCCTGACTTTC	CASSLYSTGSGANVLTF
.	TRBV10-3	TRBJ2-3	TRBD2	TGTGCCATCAGTGAAGCGGGGGGGCGAGATACGCAGTATTTT	CAISEAGGRDTQYF
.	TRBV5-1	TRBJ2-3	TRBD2	TGCGCCAGCAGCTTAGCGACTAGCGGGGCGTCAGATACGCAGTATTTT	CASSLATSGASDTQYF
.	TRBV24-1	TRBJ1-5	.	TGTGCCACCAGCGGGGGACGTGAGAATCAGCCCCAGCATTTT	CATSGGRENQPQHF
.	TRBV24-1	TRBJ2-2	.	TGTGCCACCAGTGATTTTAAGAACACCGGGGAGCTGTTTTTT	CATSDFKNTGELFF
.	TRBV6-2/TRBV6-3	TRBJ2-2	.	TGTGCCAGCAGCGACGTGGGGGGGCCGGGCACCGGGGAGCTGTTTTTT	CASSDVGGPGTGELFF
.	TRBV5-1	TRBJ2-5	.	TGCGCCAGCAGCTCCTCGGTTGGAGCCGAGACCCAGTACTTC	CASSSSVGAETQYF
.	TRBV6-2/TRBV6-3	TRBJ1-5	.	TGTGCCAGCAGTTTGTCACGACAGACTTATAGCAATCAGCCCCAGCATTTT	CASSLSRQTYSNQPQHF
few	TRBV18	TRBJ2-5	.	TGTGCCAGCTCACCCACCGCTCAGGTTGGAGAGACCCAGTACTTC	CASSPTAQVGETQYF
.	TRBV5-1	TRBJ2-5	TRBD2	TGCGCCAGCAGCGCGGAGAACTTCTCCGGGGGGGGAGCGGCGACCCAGTACTTC	CASSAENFSGGGAATQYF
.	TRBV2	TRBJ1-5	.	TGTGCCAGCAGGGCGGGGAGGGTAAAGGGCGGCGGTCAGCCCCAGCATTTT	CASRAGRVKGGGQPQHF
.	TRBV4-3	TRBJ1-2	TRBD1	TGCGCCAGCAGCCAAGATAGACAGGGGGTTTACACCTTC	CASSQDRQGVYTF
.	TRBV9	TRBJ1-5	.	TGTGCCAGCAGCACGCCTATTAATCAGCCCCAGCATTTT	CASSTPINQPQHF
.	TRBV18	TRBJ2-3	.	TGTGCCAGCTCACCACCTAATAGGGTTTCTACAGATACGCAGTATTTT	CASSPPNRVSTDTQYF
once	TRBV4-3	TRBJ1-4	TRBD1	TGCGCCAGCAGCCAATCGGCGACAGGGTGGGGGAAACTGTTTTTT	CASSQSATGWGKLFF
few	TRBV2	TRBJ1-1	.	TGTGCCAGCGTAAGAATTGAAGTAGGGAACACTGAAGCTTTCTTT	CASVRIEVGNTEAFF
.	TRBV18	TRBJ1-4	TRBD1	TGTGCCAGCTCAAGGACAGGGAATGAAAAACTGTTTTTT	CASSRTGNEKLFF
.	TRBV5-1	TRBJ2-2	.	TGCGCCAGCAGCGACGGGGCGCGCGGGAACACCGGGGAGCTGTTTTTT	CASSDGARGNTGELFF
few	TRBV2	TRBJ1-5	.	TGTGCCAGCAGTGAATCGGGGTATAGCAATCAGCCCCAGCATTTT	CASSESGYSNQPQHF
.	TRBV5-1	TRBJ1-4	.	TGCGCCAGCAGCTTGGACAGTATGAATGAAAAACTGTTTTTT	CASSLDSMNEKLFF
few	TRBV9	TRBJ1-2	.	TGTGCCAGCAGCGTAGCGGGCTATGGCTACACCTTC	CASSVAGYGYTF
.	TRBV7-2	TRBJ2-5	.	TGTGCCAGCAGCTTAGTCACCGGGGGCGAGACCCAGTACTTC	CASSLVTGGETQYF
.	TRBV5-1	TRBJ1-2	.	TGCGCCAGCAGCTTGGATGGGATCGGCTATGGCTACACCTTC	CASSLDGIGYGYTF
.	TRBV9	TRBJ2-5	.	TGTGCCAGCAGCGTAGGAGGGAGGCAAGAGACCCAGTACTTC	CASSVGGRQETQYF
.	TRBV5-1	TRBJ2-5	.	TGCGCCAGCAGCTTGTGGGGGGGCCCAGAGACCCAGTACTTC	CASSLWGGPETQYF
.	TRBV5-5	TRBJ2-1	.	TGTGCCAGCAGCTTGGCCTACTCCTACAATGAGCAGTTCTTC	CASSLAYSYNEQFF
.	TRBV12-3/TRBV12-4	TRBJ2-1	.	TGTGCCAGCAGTTTAGTCAGCTACAATGAGCAGTTCTTC	CASSLVSYNEQFF
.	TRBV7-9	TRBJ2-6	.	TGTGCCAGCAGCTTAGCCAGAACCGACTCTGGGGCCAACGTCCTGACTTTC	CASSLARTDSGANVLTF
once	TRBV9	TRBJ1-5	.	TGTGCCAGCAGCGTTATTCCGGACGGATCGGCCCAGCATTTT	CASSVIPDGSAQHF
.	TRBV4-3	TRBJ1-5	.	TGCGCCAGCAGCCAACCCAGACAGGCCGCACCCCAGCATTTT	CASSQPRQAAPQHF
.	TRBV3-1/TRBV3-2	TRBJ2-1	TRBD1	TGTGCCAGCAGCCGGACAGGGGGCCTCAATGAGCAGTTCTTC	CASSRTGGLNEQFF
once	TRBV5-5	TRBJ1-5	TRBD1	TGTGCCAGCAGCTTATCCCGGGACAGGTTACCCAATCAGCCCCAGCATTTT	CASSLSRDRLPNQPQHF
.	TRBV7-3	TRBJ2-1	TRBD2	TGTGCCAGCAGCTCCCTAGCGGGCAGTTACAATGAGCAGTTCTTC	CASSSLAGSYNEQFF
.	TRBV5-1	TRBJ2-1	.	TGCGCCAGCAGCTTGGTAGCAGGGTACAATGAGCAGTTCTTC	CASSLVAGYNEQFF
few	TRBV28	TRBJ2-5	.	TGTGCCAGCAGTTTAACAGACTCCCAAGAGACCCAGTACTTC	CASSLTDSQETQYF
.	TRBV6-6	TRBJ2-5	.	TGTGCCAGCAGCCCCCACCTACAAGAGACCCAGTACTTC	CASSPHLQETQYF
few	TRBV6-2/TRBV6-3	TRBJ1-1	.	TGTGCCAGCAGTGGACAGTTGAACACTGAAGCTTTCTTT	CASSGQLNTEAFF
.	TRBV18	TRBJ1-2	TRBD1	TGTGCCAGCTCACCTCAGACAGGGGCCTCCCAGTTCACTGGCTACACCTTC	CASSPQTGASQFTGYTF